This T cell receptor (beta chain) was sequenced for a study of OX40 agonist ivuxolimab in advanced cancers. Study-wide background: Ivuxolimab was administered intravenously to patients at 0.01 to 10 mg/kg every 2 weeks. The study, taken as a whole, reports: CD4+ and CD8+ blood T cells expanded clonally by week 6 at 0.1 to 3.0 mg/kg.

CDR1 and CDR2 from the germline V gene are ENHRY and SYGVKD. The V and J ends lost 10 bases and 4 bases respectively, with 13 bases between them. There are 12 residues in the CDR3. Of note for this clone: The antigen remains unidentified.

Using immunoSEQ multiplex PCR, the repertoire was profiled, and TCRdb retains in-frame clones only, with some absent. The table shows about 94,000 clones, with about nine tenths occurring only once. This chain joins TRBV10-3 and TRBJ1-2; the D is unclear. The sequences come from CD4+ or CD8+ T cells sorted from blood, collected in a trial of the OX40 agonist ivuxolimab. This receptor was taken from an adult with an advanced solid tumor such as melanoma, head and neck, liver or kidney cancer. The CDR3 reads CASTLDGYGYTF. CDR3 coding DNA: TGTGCCAGCACCCTTGACGGCTATGGCTACACCTTC.